The next 27 T cell receptor beta chains were all read from a single sample in a study of T cell responses to AZD1222 COVID-19 vaccine. The assay was immunoSEQ multiplex PCR, and TCRdb's table has in-frame clones only and misses some. The profile shows 250,000 to 300,000 clones, 90% to 95% of them singletons. The sample in question was peripheral blood, obtained 28 days after the second AZD1222 dose. These receptors were taken from an adult who received the AZD1222 COVID-19 vaccine.

The chain links TRBV5-1 to TRBJ1-1; 7 nucleotides agree with TRBD1. Trimming at V came to 0 bases and at J to 2 bases, leaving 4 bases not matched to a gene. This CDR3 comprises 15 residues. In germline, CDR1 is SGHRS, CDR2 YFSETQ. The CDR3 coding sequence is TGCGCCAGCAGCTTGGGAGGGGGCTTTAACACTGAAGCTTTCTTT. Its protein is CASSLGGGFNTEAFF.

This chain links TRBV12-3 or TRBV12-4 with TRBJ1-2, with 7 bases aligning to TRBD1. The CDR3 contains 13 residues. J was trimmed by 13 bases and V by 5 bases; bases with no gene match: 13. Written as DNA, the CDR3 is TGTGCCAGCAGTCCCGACCGGGACAGCAGGAGCACCTTC. Protein product: CASSPDRDSRSTF.

This sequence joins TRBV5-1 and TRBJ2-3, with D perhaps being TRBD1 or TRBD2 (5 bases each). Germline V gene lookup returns CDR1 SGHRS and CDR2 YFSETQ. The ends were cut back, 3 bases at V and 11 bases at J, with 22 bases in the middle. The CDR3 is 15 residues long. The CDR3 is CASSSPGTPGGGQYF. The CDR3 DNA is TGCGCCAGCAGCTCCCCCGGGACCCCGGGTGGGGGGCAGTATTTT.

The count of this clone is one. This chain joins TRBV18 and TRBJ2-7; D unresolved. The CDR3 contains 13 residues. Germline CDR1 is KGHSH and CDR2 is LQKENI. V was shortened by 5 bases and J by 3 bases, with 11 bases between the two germline ends. CDR3 in amino acids: CASSTPAVYEQYF. The CDR3 DNA reads TGTGCCAGCTCAACCCCCGCTGTCTACGAGCAGTACTTC.

The CDR3 here is CASSPGTSGNTIYF. The CDR3 DNA follows: TGCGCCAGCAGCCCCGGGACGTCTGGAAACACCATATATTTT. The V call is TRBV5-1, the J call TRBJ1-3; possible D gene TRBD1, 5 bases. In germline, CDR1 is SGHRS, CDR2 YFSETQ. This CDR3 is 14 amino acids long. Trimming shortened V by 4 bases and J by 1 base, and 9 bases separated the two germline ends.

CDR3 sequence: CASSSDKNYGYTF. The DNA for the CDR3 is TGTGCCAGCAGCTCGGACAAGAACTATGGCTACACCTTC. The rearrangement links TRBV3-1 (or the pseudogene TRBV3-2) to TRBJ1-2, with D perhaps TRBD1 (5 bases). The CDR3 is 13 amino acids. V lost 5 bases and J 2 bases, leaving 9 bases between the germline ends. The germline V gene has CDR1 LGHDT and CDR2 YNNKEL (reference sequence).

V usage is TRBV19 and J usage is TRBJ2-5, with a possible D match to TRBD1 (5 bases). The length of the CDR3 is 15 residues. V lost 5 bases and J lost 7, with 20 bases in between. CDR1 LNHDA and CDR2 SQIVND come from the germline V gene (reference sequence). CDR3 bases: TGTGCCAGTAGTGGAATGACAGACCGCAGAGTGACCCAGTACTTC. Protein sequence: CASSGMTDRRVTQYF.

A single count supports this clone. This rearrangement joins TRBV2 to TRBJ1-2, with D possibly matching TRBD1 (6 bases). CDR3 size: 12 residues. V lost 5 bases and J lost 4, with 8 bases in between. Germline-derived CDR1 and CDR2 are SNHLY and FYNNEI. CDR3 nucleotides: TGTGCCAGCAGTCCGGACAGCTATGGCTACACCTTC. Protein: CASSPDSYGYTF.

In nucleotides, the CDR3 is TGTGCCAGCAGCCGAGGGACAGGGGCCACGAACACTGAAGCTTTCTTT. Encoded protein: CASSRGTGATNTEAFF. This chain uses TRBV4-2 with TRBJ1-1, with 10 bases lining up with TRBD1. The CDR3 covers 16 residues. The V gene end was trimmed by 4 bases and the J gene end by 1 base; junction bases not matched to a gene: 6. CDR1 LGHNA and CDR2 YNFKEQ come from the germline V gene.

This clone was seen only once. The gene calls are TRBV5-1 and TRBJ2-7; maybe TRBD1 (5 bases). Trimming removed 5 bases from V and 3 bases from J, with 18 bases in between. There are 15 residues in the CDR3. Germline-derived CDR1 and CDR2 are SGHRS and YFSETQ. This CDR3 is CASSEGGGAYYEQYF. The CDR3 nucleotides are TGCGCCAGCAGTGAAGGTGGTGGGGCTTACTACGAGCAGTACTTC.

This chain connects TRBV15 to TRBJ2-7; D might be TRBD2 (5 bases). CDR3 length equals 12 residues. With 1 base removed from V and 6 bases from J, the gap between germline ends came to 7 bases. Per the germline V gene, CDR1 is LNHNV and CDR2 is YYDKDF (reference sequence). The CDR3 region has the DNA TGTGCCACCAGCAGAGCTAGCTCCGAGCAGTACTTC. It specifies CATSRASSEQYF.

This clone was seen once. The V call is TRBV15, the J call TRBJ1-2, with a tentative D call TRBD1 (5 bases). The CDR3 spans 15 residues. V lost 1 base and J lost 2, with 11 bases in between. In germline, CDR1 is LNHNV, CDR2 YYDKDF (reference sequence). CDR3 coding DNA: TGTGCCACCAGCAGAGGAAGGGGCATCAACTATGGCTACACCTTC. As protein: CATSRGRGINYGYTF. Looking up the rest from reference TRBV15 and TRBJ1-2 gives the full variable domain: DAMVIQNPRYQVTQFGKPVTLSCSQTLNHNVMYWYQQKSSQAPKLLFHYYDKDFNNEADTPDNFQSRRPNTSFCFLDIRSPGLGDTAMYLCATSRGRGINYGYTFGSGTRLTVV.

The chain has TRBV5-1 and TRBJ2-1, with TRBD2 matching over 11 bases. J gave up 9 bases and V 0 bases, and 5 bases lay outside the gene matches. This CDR3 contains 15 residues. Germline V gene data show CDR1 as SGHRS and CDR2 as YFSETQ. CDR3 sequence: CASSLVAGGPGEQFF. The CDR3 nucleotides are TGCGCCAGCAGCTTGGTAGCGGGAGGGCCGGGTGAGCAGTTCTTC. Variable domain in full (rest from reference TRBV5-1 and TRBJ2-1): KAGVTQTPRYLIKTRGQQVTLSCSPISGHRSVSWYQQTPGQGLQFLFEYFSETQRNKGNFPGRFSGRQFSNSRSEMNVSTLELGDSALYLCASSLVAGGPGEQFFGPGTRLTVL.

The chain couples TRBV27 to TRBJ1-6; D is perhaps TRBD1 (5 bases). This CDR3 spans 15 amino acids. Trimming removed 5 bases from V and 6 bases from J, with 14 bases in between. Looked up from germline, CDR1 is MNHEY and CDR2 is SMNVEV (reference sequence). This CDR3 reads CASSDWGPANSPLHF. In DNA form, the CDR3 reads TGTGCCAGCAGTGACTGGGGCCCCGCTAATTCACCCCTCCACTTT.

V usage is TRBV5-4 and J usage is TRBJ1-1; weak D call: TRBD1 (5 bases). V was pared by 0 bases and J by 11 bases, with 14 bases between. Germline V gene sequence: CDR1 SGHNT, CDR2 YYREEE (reference sequence). The CDR3 totals 13 residues. The CDR3 sequence is CASSLVGEGAAFF. DNA of the CDR3: TGTGCCAGCAGCTTGGTAGGGGAAGGAGCGGCTTTCTTT. Using reference TRBV5-4 and TRBJ1-1 for the parts outside the CDR3, the full variable domain is ETGVTQSPTHLIKTRGQQVTLRCSSQSGHNTVSWYQQALGQGPQFIFQYYREEENGRGNFPPRFSGLQFPNYSSELNVNALELDDSALYLCASSLVGEGAAFFGQGTRLTVV.

As concerns this clone: The sample contains more than one DNA sequence encoding this CDR3. The V gene is TRBV3-1 (or the pseudogene TRBV3-2), the J gene TRBJ2-6; unclear D gene. CDR3 length: 14 amino acids. The V gene lost 1 base and the J gene lost 4 bases, with 5 bases spanning the gap. Germline CDR1 is LGHDT and CDR2 is YNNKEL (reference sequence). Written as DNA, the CDR3 is TGTGCCAGCAGCCAAGGGTCCGGGGCCAACGTCCTGACTTTC. This translates into CASSQGSGANVLTF.

The chain uses TRBV27 and TRBJ2-7; 7 bases agree with TRBD2. CDR1 MNHEY and CDR2 SMNVEV come from the germline V gene (reference sequence). J lost 7 bases, V lost 6 bases, and 15 bases had no gene match. This CDR3 comprises 15 residues. DNA for the CDR3: TGTGCCAGCAGCACGAACCCGGGACTACCCTTGGAGCAGTACTTC. This encodes CASSTNPGLPLEQYF.

This chain joins TRBV6-5 and TRBJ1-2, with 8 bases fitting TRBD1. With V trimmed by 6 bases and J by 7 bases, 4 bases remained unmatched. Germline CDR1 and CDR2: MNHEY and SVGAGI. The CDR3 loop spans 12 amino acids. The chain's CDR3 is CASRTGAGGYTF. Here the CDR3 DNA reads TGTGCCAGCAGGACAGGGGCGGGTGGCTACACCTTC.

The rearrangement uses TRBV7-9 and TRBJ1-5; D possibly corresponds to TRBD1 (5 bases). V lost 7 bases, J lost 1 base, and 11 bases lay in between. Germline V gene data show CDR1 as SEHNR and CDR2 as FQNEAQ (reference sequence). The CDR3 sequence is 14 residues long. The CDR3 spells CASTDSSSNQPQHF. The CDR3 DNA follows: TGTGCCAGCACCGACAGTTCCAGCAATCAGCCCCAGCATTTT.

The chain carries TRBV3-1 (or the pseudogene TRBV3-2) and TRBJ2-7; no clear D gene. V was shortened by 4 bases and J by 2 bases, with 12 bases between the two germline ends. Germline V lookup: CDR1 LGHDT, CDR2 YNNKEL (reference sequence). This CDR3 has 14 amino acids. CDR3 nucleotide sequence: TGTGCCAGCAGCCCCCTCGGGTCGGCCTACGAGCAGTACTTC. Residues: CASSPLGSAYEQYF.

The rearrangement links TRBV10-3 to TRBJ2-7; 9 nucleotides agree with TRBD2. Germline CDR1 is ENHRY and CDR2 is SYGVKD. V trimming: 0 bases; J trimming: 3 bases; junction bases outside the gene matches: 12. CDR3 length equals 18 residues. The CDR3 is CAISESWFAGGDSYEQYF. CDR3 DNA sequence: TGTGCCATCAGTGAGTCGTGGTTTGCGGGGGGGGACAGCTACGAGCAGTACTTC.

This chain uses TRBV9 with TRBJ1-1, with 7 bases fitting TRBD1. Looked up from germline, CDR1 is SGDLS and CDR2 is YYNGEE. J lost 5 bases, V lost 0 bases, and 7 bases had no gene match. CDR3 length: 15 residues. CDR3 DNA: TGTGCCAGCAGCGTAGGTCAGGGGGGGTGGACTGAAGCTTTCTTT. Amino acid sequence: CASSVGQGGWTEAFF.

The CDR3 protein is CASSPGWGGEAFF. CDR3 DNA: TGTGCCAGCAGCCCCGGTTGGGGCGGTGAAGCTTTCTTT. V is TRBV9 and J is TRBJ1-1; D may be TRBD1 (5 bases). The CDR3 contains 13 residues. Deletions cut 4 bases from V and 7 bases from J, with 14 bases between. Germline CDR1 is SGDLS and CDR2 is YYNGEE.

The gene calls are TRBV28 and TRBJ1-2; D may be TRBD1 (6 bases). Per germline, CDR1 MDHEN and CDR2 SYDVKM. CDR3 length: 13 amino acids. Trimming removed 4 bases from V and 3 bases from J, with 9 bases in between. CDR3 in DNA: TGTGCCAGCAGTTCCAGGGGAGACTATGGCTACACCTTC. Translated, it gives CASSSRGDYGYTF.

The rearrangement uses TRBV3-1 (or the pseudogene TRBV3-2) and TRBJ1-1; unclear D gene. The V end was cut by 1 base, the J end by 4 bases, with 7 bases between. This CDR3 is 13 amino acids long. CDR1 and CDR2 from the germline V gene are LGHDT and YNNKEL (reference sequence). Here the CDR3 DNA reads TGTGCCAGCAGCCAAGGGGCCGTCACTGAAGCTTTCTTT. This encodes CASSQGAVTEAFF.

The rearrangement joins TRBV5-1 to TRBJ2-4; TRBD1 aligns across 8 bases. The CDR3 covers 15 residues. V gave up 7 bases and J gave up 3 bases; unmatched junction bases: 9. Germline V lookup: CDR1 SGHRS, CDR2 YFSETQ. CDR3 residues: CASSWTGTDKNIQYF. CDR3 DNA: TGCGCCAGCTCATGGACAGGGACGGACAAAAACATTCAGTACTTC. Based on the CDR3 plus reference TRBV5-1 and TRBJ2-4, the full variable domain is KAGVTQTPRYLIKTRGQQVTLSCSPISGHRSVSWYQQTPGQGLQFLFEYFSETQRNKGNFPGRFSGRQFSNSRSEMNVSTLELGDSALYLCASSWTGTDKNIQYFGAGTRLSVL.

Concerning this clone: In the same sample, other DNA sequences code for this CDR3. The chain combines TRBV6-5 with TRBJ1-5; D is undetermined. V was trimmed by 6 bases and J by 4 bases, leaving 13 bases between them. This CDR3 is built from 14 residues. Germline CDR1 is MNHEY and CDR2 is SVGAGI. The CDR3 nucleotides are TGTGCCAGCAGCCTCGGACGGAGAAATCAGCCCCAGCATTTT. Translated: CASSLGRRNQPQHF.